The 10 T cell receptor beta chains in this list originate from one sample, sequenced in a study of cytomegalovirus exposure and HLA in healthy donors. PCR was performed using 60 Vbeta and 13 Jbeta primers. Using immunoSEQ multiplex PCR, the repertoire was profiled, and TCRdb retains in-frame clones only, with some absent. Altogether 130,000 to 150,000 clones are present, roughly 83% being singletons, with the ten largest covering more than 4%. The sequencing sample was made of PBMCs. The receptors come from a man aged 35-49 years in good health and CMV-seropositive.

The chain is built from TRBV6-5 and TRBJ1-1; D is undetermined. CDR1 is MNHEY, CDR2 SVGAGI, per germline. V was trimmed by 3 bases and J by 0 bases, leaving 8 bases between them. The CDR3 is made up of 14 amino acids. Written as DNA, the CDR3 is TGTGCCAGCAGTTATCAGGCTTTGAACACTGAAGCTTTCTTT. It encodes CASSYQALNTEAFF.

The rearrangement uses TRBV7-6 and TRBJ2-1, with TRBD2 as a possible D gene (5 bases). The CDR3 spans 16 residues. Germline values: CDR1 SGHVS, CDR2 FNYEAQ. V lost 0 bases and J 10 bases, leaving 19 bases between the germline ends. CDR3: CASSLAGGPSIGEQFF. The CDR3, as DNA: TGTGCCAGCAGCTTAGCCGGCGGGCCTTCCATTGGGGAGCAGTTCTTC.

The rearrangement uses TRBV19 and TRBJ1-1, with 11 bases identical to TRBD1. The ends lost 10 bases at V and 4 bases at J; junction bases unmatched: 8. CDR1 LNHDA and CDR2 SQIVND come from the germline V gene (reference sequence). This CDR3 has 14 residues. Written as DNA, the CDR3 is TGTGCCACAGGACAGGGGGCTTTCGGCACTGAAGCTTTCTTT. It codes for CATGQGAFGTEAFF.

This chain joins TRBV27 and TRBJ1-4, with a possible D match to TRBD1 (6 bases). Germline CDR1 and CDR2: MNHEY and SMNVEV (reference sequence). V gave up 5 bases and J gave up 4 bases, with 14 bases separating them. CDR3 length equals 15 residues. The CDR3 loop reads CASSTRGQINEKLFF. The DNA of the CDR3 is TGTGCCAGCAGTACCCGAGGACAGATTAATGAAAAACTGTTTTTT. The whole variable domain, remainder taken from reference TRBV27 and TRBJ1-4, is EAQVTQNPRYLITVTGKKLTVTCSQNMNHEYMSWYRQDPGLGLRQIYYSMNVEVTDKGDVPEGYKVSRKEKRNFPLILESPSPNQTSLYFCASSTRGQINEKLFFGSGTQLSVL.

This clone was counted between two and nine times. The chain carries TRBV9 and TRBJ2-5; TRBD2 matches at 12 bases. The CDR3 covers 16 residues. Germline V gene data show CDR1 as SGDLS and CDR2 as YYNGEE. J gave up 2 bases and V 3 bases, and 5 bases lay outside the gene matches. CDR3 nucleotides: TGTGCCAGCAGCGCGACTAGCGGGGGTTCACAAGAGACCCAGTACTTC. Its protein is CASSATSGGSQETQYF.

The J gene is TRBJ2-1, the V gene TRBV2; TRBD2 aligns across 11 bases. CDR1 and CDR2 (germline): SNHLY, FYNNEI. J was trimmed by 0 bases and V by 6 bases; bases with no gene match: 7. This CDR3 is 17 amino acids long. The CDR3, as DNA: TGTGCCAGCAGGACCGGGACTAGCGGTTCCTCCTACAATGAGCAGTTCTTC. Translated, it gives CASRTGTSGSSYNEQFF.

The CDR3, as DNA: TGTGCCAGCAGCTTGAGAGGCGGGGGGCGGGGCACAGATACGCAGTATTTT. Translated, it gives CASSLRGGGRGTDTQYF. The J gene is TRBJ2-3, the V gene TRBV7-2, with 8 bases identical to TRBD2. This CDR3 spans 17 amino acids. Germline trimming cut 3 bases from V and 1 base from J; bases unmatched to any gene: 9. Germline CDR1 and CDR2: SGHTA and FQGNSA.

This chain uses TRBV29-1 with TRBJ2-4; 9 nucleotides align to TRBD2. Per germline, CDR1 SQVTM and CDR2 ANQGSEA. The V segment lost 4 bases and the J segment 10 bases; nucleotides outside the gene matches: 11. The CDR3 contains 14 residues. In nucleotides, the CDR3 is TGCAGCGTTGGTCGGGCGGGGGGGATCGGAATTCAGTACTTC. This encodes CSVGRAGGIGIQYF.

This clone appeared a few times. This chain uses TRBV2 with TRBJ2-5, with no clear D. The length of the CDR3 is 11 residues. With 10 bases removed from V and 0 bases from J, the gap between germline ends came to 6 bases. Germline loops: CDR1 SNHLY, CDR2 FYNNEI. CDR3 in amino acids: CATRYQETQYF. The CDR3, as DNA: TGTGCCACCCGGTACCAAGAGACCCAGTACTTC. Full variable domain (rest looked up from reference TRBV2 and TRBJ2-5): EPEVTQTPSHQVTQMGQEVILRCVPISNHLYFYWYRQILGQKVEFLVSFYNNEISEKSEIFDDQFSVERPDGSNFTLKIRSTKLEDSAMYFCATRYQETQYFGPGTRLLVL.

The CDR3 sequence: CAWSLANEQFF. CDR3 coding DNA: TGTGCCTGGAGTTTAGCCAATGAGCAGTTCTTC. The chain is built from TRBV30 and TRBJ2-1; no clear D gene. Germline CDR1 reads GTSNPN; CDR2 reads SVGIG (reference sequence). Trimming pared 2 bases from V and 6 bases from J, leaving 5 bases between. This CDR3 has 11 amino acids.